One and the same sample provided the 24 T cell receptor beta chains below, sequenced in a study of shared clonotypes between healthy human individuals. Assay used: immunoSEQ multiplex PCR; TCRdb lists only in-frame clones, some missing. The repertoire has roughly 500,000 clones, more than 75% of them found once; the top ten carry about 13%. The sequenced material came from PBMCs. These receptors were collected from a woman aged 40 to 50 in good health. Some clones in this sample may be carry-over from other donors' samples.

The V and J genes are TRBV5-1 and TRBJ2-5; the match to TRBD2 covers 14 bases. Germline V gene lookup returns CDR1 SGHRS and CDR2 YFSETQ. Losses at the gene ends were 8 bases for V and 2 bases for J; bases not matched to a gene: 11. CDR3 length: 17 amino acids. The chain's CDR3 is CASTRLAGGASQETQYF. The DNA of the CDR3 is TGCGCCAGTACCAGACTAGCGGGAGGGGCTTCTCAAGAGACCCAGTACTTC.

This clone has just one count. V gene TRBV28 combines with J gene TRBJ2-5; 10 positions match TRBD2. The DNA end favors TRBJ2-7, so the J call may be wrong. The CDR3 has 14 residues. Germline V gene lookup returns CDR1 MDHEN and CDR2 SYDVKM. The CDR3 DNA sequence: TGTGCCAGCAGCCCCCAGGGACTAGCGAGCGAGCAGTACTTC. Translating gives CASSPQGLASEQYF.

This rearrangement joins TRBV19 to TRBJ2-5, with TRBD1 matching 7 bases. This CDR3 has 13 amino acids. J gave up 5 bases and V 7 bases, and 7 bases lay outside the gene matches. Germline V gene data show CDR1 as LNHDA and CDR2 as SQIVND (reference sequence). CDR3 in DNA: TGTGCCAGTACAACCACAGGGGCGGAGACCCAGTACTTC. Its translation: CASTTTGAETQYF.

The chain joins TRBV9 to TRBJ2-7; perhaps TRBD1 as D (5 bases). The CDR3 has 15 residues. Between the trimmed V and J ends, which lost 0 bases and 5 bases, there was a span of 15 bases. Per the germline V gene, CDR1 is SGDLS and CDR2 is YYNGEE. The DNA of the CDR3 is TGTGCCAGCAGCGTAGCTCCGACAGAGCTGGACGAGCAGTACTTC. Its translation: CASSVAPTELDEQYF.

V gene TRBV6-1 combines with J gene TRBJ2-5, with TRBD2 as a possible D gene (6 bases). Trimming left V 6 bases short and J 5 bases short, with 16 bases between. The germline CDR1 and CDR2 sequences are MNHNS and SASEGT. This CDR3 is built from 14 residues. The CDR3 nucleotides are TGTGCCAGCAGGCAAACGGGGGACGGGGAGACCCAGTACTTC. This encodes CASRQTGDGETQYF.

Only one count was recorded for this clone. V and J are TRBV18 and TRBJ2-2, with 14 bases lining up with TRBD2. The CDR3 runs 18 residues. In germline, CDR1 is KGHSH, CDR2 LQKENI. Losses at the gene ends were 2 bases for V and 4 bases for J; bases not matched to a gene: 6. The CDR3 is CASSPRGLAGDLTGELFF. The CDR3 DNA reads TGTGCCAGCTCACCAAGGGGACTAGCGGGAGACCTCACCGGGGAGCTGTTTTTT.

CDR3 loop: CSVEDMGETQYF. CDR3 sequence (DNA): TGCAGCGTTGAGGACATGGGGGAGACCCAGTACTTC. The rearrangement uses TRBV29-1 and TRBJ2-5; possible D gene TRBD1, 5 bases. The CDR3 loop spans 12 amino acids. Germline V lookup: CDR1 SQVTM, CDR2 ANQGSEA. V dropped 3 bases and J dropped 5 bases, with 10 bases sitting between them.

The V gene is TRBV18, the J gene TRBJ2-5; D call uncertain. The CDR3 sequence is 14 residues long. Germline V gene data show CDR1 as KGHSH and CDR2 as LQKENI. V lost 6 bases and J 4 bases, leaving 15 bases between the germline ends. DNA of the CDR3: TGTGCCAGCTCCGATACCGGCCTGGGAGAGACCCAGTACTTC. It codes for CASSDTGLGETQYF.

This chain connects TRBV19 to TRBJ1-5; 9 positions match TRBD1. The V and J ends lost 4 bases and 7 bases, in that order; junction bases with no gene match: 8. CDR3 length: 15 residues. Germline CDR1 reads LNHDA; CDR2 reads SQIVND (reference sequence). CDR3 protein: CASSTTGGASQPQHF. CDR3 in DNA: TGTGCCAGTAGTACTACAGGGGGCGCATCCCAGCCCCAGCATTTT.

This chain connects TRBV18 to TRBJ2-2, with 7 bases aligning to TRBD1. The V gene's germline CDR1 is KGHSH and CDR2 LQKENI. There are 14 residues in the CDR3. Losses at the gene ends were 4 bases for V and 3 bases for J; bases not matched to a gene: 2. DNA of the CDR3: TGTGCCAGCTCACGGGACAGTTACACCGGGGAGCTGTTTTTT. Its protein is CASSRDSYTGELFF.

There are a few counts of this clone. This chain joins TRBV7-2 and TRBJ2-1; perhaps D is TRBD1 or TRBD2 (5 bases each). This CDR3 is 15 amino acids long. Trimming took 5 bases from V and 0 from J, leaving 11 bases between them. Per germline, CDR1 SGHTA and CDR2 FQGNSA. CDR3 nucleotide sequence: TGTGCCAGCAGCCGGGCAGGGAGCTCCTACAATGAGCAGTTCTTC. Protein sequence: CASSRAGSSYNEQFF.

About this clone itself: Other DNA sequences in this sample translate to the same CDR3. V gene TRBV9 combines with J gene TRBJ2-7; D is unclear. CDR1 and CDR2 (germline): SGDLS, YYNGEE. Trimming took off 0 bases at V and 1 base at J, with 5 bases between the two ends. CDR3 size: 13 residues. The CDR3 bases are TGTGCCAGCAGCGTAGGCTCATCCTACGAGCAGTACTTC. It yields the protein CASSVGSSYEQYF.

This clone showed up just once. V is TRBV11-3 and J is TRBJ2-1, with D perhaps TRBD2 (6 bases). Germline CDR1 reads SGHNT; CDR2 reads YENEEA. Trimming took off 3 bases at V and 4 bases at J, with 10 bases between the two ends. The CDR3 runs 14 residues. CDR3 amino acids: CASSLASVYNEQFF. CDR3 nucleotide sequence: TGTGCCAGCAGCTTGGCTAGCGTTTACAATGAGCAGTTCTTC.

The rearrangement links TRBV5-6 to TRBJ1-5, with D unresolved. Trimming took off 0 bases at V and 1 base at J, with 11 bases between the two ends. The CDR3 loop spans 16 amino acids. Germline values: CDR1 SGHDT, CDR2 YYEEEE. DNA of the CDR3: TGTGCCAGCAGCTTGGCTGGGTTTAGGAGCAATCAGCCCCAGCATTTT. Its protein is CASSLAGFRSNQPQHF.

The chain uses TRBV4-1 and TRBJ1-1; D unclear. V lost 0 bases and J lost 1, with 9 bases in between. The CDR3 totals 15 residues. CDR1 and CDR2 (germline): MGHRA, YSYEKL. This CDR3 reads CASSQDRYKNTEAFF. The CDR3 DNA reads TGCGCCAGCAGCCAAGATCGATACAAGAACACTGAAGCTTTCTTT.

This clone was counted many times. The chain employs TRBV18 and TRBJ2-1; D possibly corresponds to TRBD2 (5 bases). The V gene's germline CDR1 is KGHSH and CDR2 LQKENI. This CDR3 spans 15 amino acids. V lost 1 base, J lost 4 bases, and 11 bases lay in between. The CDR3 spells CASSPLPGEYNEQFF. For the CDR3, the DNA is TGTGCCAGCTCACCACTGCCCGGGGAATACAATGAGCAGTTCTTC.

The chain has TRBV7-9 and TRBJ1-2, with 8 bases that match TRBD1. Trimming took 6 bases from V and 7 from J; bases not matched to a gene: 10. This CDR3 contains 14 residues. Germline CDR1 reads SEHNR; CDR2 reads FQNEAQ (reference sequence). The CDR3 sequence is CASRGDRPGFGYTF. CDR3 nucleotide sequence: TGTGCCAGCAGGGGGGACAGGCCGGGTTTTGGCTACACCTTC.

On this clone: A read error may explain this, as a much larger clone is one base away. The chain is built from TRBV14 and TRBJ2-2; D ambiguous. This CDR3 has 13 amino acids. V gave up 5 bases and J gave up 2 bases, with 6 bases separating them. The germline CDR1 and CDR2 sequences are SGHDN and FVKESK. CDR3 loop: CASSFPNTGELFF. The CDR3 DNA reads TGTGCCAGCAGCTTTCCAAACACCGGGGAGCTGTTTTTT.

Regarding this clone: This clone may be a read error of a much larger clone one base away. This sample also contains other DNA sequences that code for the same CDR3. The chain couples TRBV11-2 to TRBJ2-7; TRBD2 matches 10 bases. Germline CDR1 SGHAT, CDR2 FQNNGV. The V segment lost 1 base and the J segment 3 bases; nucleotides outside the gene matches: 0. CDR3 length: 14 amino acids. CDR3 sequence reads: CASSLGTSGYEQYF. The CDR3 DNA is TGTGCCAGCAGCTTAGGGACTAGCGGCTACGAGCAGTACTTC.

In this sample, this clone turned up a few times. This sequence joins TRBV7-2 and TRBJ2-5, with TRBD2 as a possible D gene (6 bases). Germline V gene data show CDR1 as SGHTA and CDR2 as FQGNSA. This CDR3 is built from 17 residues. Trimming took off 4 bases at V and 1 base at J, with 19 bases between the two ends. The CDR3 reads CASSSPRVWRGQETQYF. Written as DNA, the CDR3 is TGTGCCAGCAGCTCCCCCCGGGTGTGGCGGGGCCAAGAGACCCAGTACTTC. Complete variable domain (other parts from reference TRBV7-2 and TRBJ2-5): GAGVSQSPSNKVTEKGKDVELRCDPISGHTALYWYRQSLGQGLEFLIYFQGNSAPDKSGLPSDRFSAERTGGSVSTLTIQRTQQEDSAVYLCASSSPRVWRGQETQYFGPGTRLLVL.

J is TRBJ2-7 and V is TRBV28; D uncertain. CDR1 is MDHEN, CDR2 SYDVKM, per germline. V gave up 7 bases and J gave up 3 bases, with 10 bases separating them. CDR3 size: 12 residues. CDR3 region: CASTRRRYEQYF. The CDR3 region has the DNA TGTGCCAGCACCCGCCGCCGCTACGAGCAGTACTTC. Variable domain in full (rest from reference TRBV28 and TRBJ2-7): DVKVTQSSRYLVKRTGEKVFLECVQDMDHENMFWYRQDPGLGLRLIYFSYDVKMKEKGDIPEGYSVSREKKERFSLILESASTNQTSMYLCASTRRRYEQYFGPGTRLTVT.

The CDR3 DNA is TGTGCCACCTCACCCTGGACAGGGGGCCTCATGAACACTGAAGCTTTCTTT. Its translation: CATSPWTGGLMNTEAFF. The V and J genes are TRBV7-8 and TRBJ1-1; 11 bases align to TRBD1. The V and J ends lost 10 bases and 0 bases, in that order; junction bases with no gene match: 13. In germline, CDR1 is SGHVS, CDR2 FQNEAQ. This CDR3 contains 17 residues.

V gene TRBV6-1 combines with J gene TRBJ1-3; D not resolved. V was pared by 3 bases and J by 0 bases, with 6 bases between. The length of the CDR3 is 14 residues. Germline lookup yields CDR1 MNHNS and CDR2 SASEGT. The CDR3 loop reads CASSDGFSGNTIYF. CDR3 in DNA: TGTGCCAGCAGTGACGGGTTCTCTGGAAACACCATATATTTT.

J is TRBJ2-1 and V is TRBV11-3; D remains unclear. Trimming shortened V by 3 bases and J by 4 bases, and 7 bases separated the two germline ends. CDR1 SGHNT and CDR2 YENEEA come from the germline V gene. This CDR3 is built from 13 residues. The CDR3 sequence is CASSFSHYNEQFF. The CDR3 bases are TGTGCCAGCAGCTTTTCCCATTACAATGAGCAGTTCTTC.